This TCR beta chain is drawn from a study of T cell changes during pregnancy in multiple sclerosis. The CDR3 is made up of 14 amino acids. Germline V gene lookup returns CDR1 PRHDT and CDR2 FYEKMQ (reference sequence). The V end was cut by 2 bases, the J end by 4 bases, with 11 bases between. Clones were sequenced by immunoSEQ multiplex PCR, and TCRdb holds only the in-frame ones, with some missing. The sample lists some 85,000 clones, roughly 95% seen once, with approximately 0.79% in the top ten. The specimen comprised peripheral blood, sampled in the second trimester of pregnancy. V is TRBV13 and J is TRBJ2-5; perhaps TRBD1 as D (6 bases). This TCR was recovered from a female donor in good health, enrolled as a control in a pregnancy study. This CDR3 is CASSLYQGRETQYF. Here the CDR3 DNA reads TGTGCCAGCAGCTTATATCAGGGGAGAGAGACCCAGTACTTC.